The 19 T cell receptor beta chains given below trace back to one sample, sequenced in a study of response to subunit inactivated influenza vaccine. TCRdb independently ran MiXCR on the RT-PCR reads; one entry per CDR3 protein. The data contain approximately 500,000 distinct CDR3 sequences, 20% to 25% of them singletons. This same sample was also taken into another study, of T cells expressing NK-cell markers. Per that paper: The TCR beta cDNA came from 5'RACE template switching with UMIs.

The sample here was CD4+ T cells sorted from PBMCs, taken 11 to 12 days after vaccination. These receptors came from a man aged 45-60 years who received an inactivated influenza vaccine.

This clonotype was counted only a few times. The V call is TRBV7-2, the J call TRBJ2-7; 7 positions match TRBD1. The V segment lost 5 bases and the J segment 4 bases; nucleotides outside the gene matches: 11. The CDR3 is 15 amino acids. Germline assignment: CDR1 SGHTA and CDR2 FQGNSA. The chain's CDR3 is CASSLTGTENYEQYF. For the CDR3, the DNA is TGTGCCAGCAGCCTCACCGGGACAGAGAATTACGAGCAGTACTTC.

This clonotype appeared a single time. This chain joins TRBV6-1 and TRBJ2-7; weak D call: TRBD1 (6 bases). The CDR3 contains 12 residues. Germline loops: CDR1 MNHNS, CDR2 SASEGT. Deletions cut 7 bases from V and 2 bases from J, with 9 bases between. This chain's CDR3 is CASIKGAYEQYF. The CDR3 nucleotides read TGTGCCAGCATAAAGGGGGCCTACGAGCAGTACTTC.

This clonotype was seen only a few times. In DNA, the CDR3 is TGTGCCAGCAGTTTTTTCTTAGCGGGGGGGGCCGGGGAGCTGTTTTTT. Its translation: CASSFFLAGGAGELFF. The chain uses TRBV12-3 or TRBV12-4 and TRBJ2-2; 11 bases are a match to TRBD2. This CDR3 region has 16 residues. After removal of 3 bases from V and 6 bases from J, the junction contained 6 bases not matched to a gene.

The J gene is TRBJ2-7, the V gene TRBV5-1; 7 bases are shared with TRBD1. The V segment lost 4 bases and the J segment 2 bases; nucleotides outside the gene matches: 6. The CDR3 runs 14 residues. Germline V gene data show CDR1 as SGHRS and CDR2 as YFSETQ. In DNA, the CDR3 is TGCGCCAGCAGCCAAACAGGGGCTACCTACGAGCAGTACTTC. This encodes CASSQTGATYEQYF.

This clonotype was detected many times. The chain uses TRBV7-2 and TRBJ1-3; D is perhaps TRBD1 (5 bases). Trimming pared 1 base from V and 4 bases from J, leaving 17 bases between. From germline, CDR1 is SGHTA and CDR2 FQGNSA. The CDR3 is 17 amino acids. CDR3 protein: CASSLGRGRVRGNTIYF. Written as DNA, the CDR3 is TGTGCCAGCAGCTTAGGGCGAGGCAGGGTACGGGGAAACACCATATATTTT.

The chain carries TRBV7-9 and TRBJ2-7, with TRBD2 as a possible D gene (6 bases). The CDR3 loop spans 16 amino acids. CDR1 and CDR2 from the germline V gene are SEHNR and FQNEAQ (reference sequence). V gave up 1 base and J gave up 4 bases, with 17 bases separating them. The CDR3 DNA follows: TGTGCCAGCAGCTTAGAAGTAACGGGAGAGTGGTACGAGCAGTACTTC. It encodes CASSLEVTGEWYEQYF. Complete variable domain (other parts from reference TRBV7-9 and TRBJ2-7): DTGVSQNPRHKITKRGQNVTFRCDPISEHNRLYWYRQTLGQGPEFLTYFQNEAQLEKSRLLSDRFSAERPKGSFSTLEIQRTEQGDSAMYLCASSLEVTGEWYEQYFGPGTRLTVT.

This chain uses TRBV5-1 with TRBJ2-1, with a possible D match to TRBD2 (6 bases). Per the germline V gene, CDR1 is SGHRS and CDR2 is YFSETQ. The CDR3 is 14 amino acids. V was clipped by 5 bases and J by 3 bases, with 12 bases between them. As DNA, the CDR3 is TGCGCCAGCAGTCCCCCGGGAGTCTACAATGAGCAGTTCTTC. This gives the protein CASSPPGVYNEQFF.

The genes are TRBV15 and TRBJ2-5, with TRBD2 identical over 13 bases. V lost 4 bases, J lost 2 bases, and 4 bases stayed unmatched. The CDR3 is made up of 16 amino acids. CDR1 is LNHNV, CDR2 YYDKDF, per germline (reference sequence). CDR3 residues: CATSTRGLAGQETQYF. CDR3 in DNA: TGTGCCACCAGCACCCGGGGACTAGCGGGACAAGAGACCCAGTACTTC.

This clonotype occurred a few times. This chain links TRBV15 with TRBJ2-7; TRBD2 matches at 10 bases. The CDR3 sequence is 16 residues long. V was pared by 3 bases and J by 0 bases, with 5 bases of the junction left unmatched. The germline V gene encodes CDR1 LNHNV and CDR2 YYDKDF (reference sequence). CDR3 in DNA: TGTGCCACCAGCAGTGGGACTAGCGTAAGCTCCTACGAGCAGTACTTC. Encoded protein: CATSSGTSVSSYEQYF.

This clonotype has only one observation. V and J are TRBV20-1 and TRBJ1-2, with D possibly TRBD1 on 5 matching bases. Between the trimmed V and J ends, which lost 3 bases and 0 bases, there was a span of 8 bases. CDR1 and CDR2 from the germline V gene are DFQATT and SNEGSKA (reference sequence). CDR3 length: 13 residues. CDR3 region: CSASRGANYGYTF. Written as DNA, the CDR3 is TGCAGTGCTAGCCGAGGGGCTAACTATGGCTACACCTTC.

This clonotype turned up a few times. This chain uses TRBV3-1 with TRBJ2-2; 12 bases are shared with TRBD1. V was clipped by 4 bases and J by 5 bases; unmatched bases: 5. Germline assignment: CDR1 LGHDT and CDR2 YNNKEL (reference sequence). This CDR3 contains 16 residues. CDR3 amino acids: CASSRDRGRTTGELFF. CDR3 coding DNA: TGTGCCAGCAGCCGGGACAGGGGGCGAACTACCGGGGAGCTGTTTTTT.

This clonotype was counted only a few times. The chain employs TRBV3-1 and TRBJ2-1; 11 bases are a match to TRBD2. V lost 2 bases, J lost 2 bases, and 5 bases stayed unmatched. Germline values: CDR1 LGHDT, CDR2 YNNKEL (reference sequence). The CDR3 spans 17 residues. This chain's CDR3 is CASSQRSSGRPYNEQFF. The CDR3 coding sequence is TGTGCCAGCAGCCAACGATCTAGCGGGAGGCCCTACAATGAGCAGTTCTTC.

The rearrangement links TRBV20-1 to TRBJ2-5; maybe TRBD2 (6 bases). The CDR3 has 14 amino acids. The germline V and J ends were trimmed by 3 bases and 3 bases, with 14 bases remaining between them. Looked up from germline, CDR1 is DFQATT and CDR2 is SNEGSKA (reference sequence). The CDR3: CSASRLGVEETQYF. DNA of the CDR3: TGCAGTGCTAGCCGACTAGGGGTTGAAGAGACCCAGTACTTC.

The table lists this clonotype with a count of one. This chain links TRBV10-3 with TRBJ2-5; the match to TRBD2 covers 10 bases. The CDR3 loop spans 15 amino acids. J lost 5 bases, V lost 0 bases, and 3 bases had no gene match. The germline CDR1 and CDR2 sequences are ENHRY and SYGVKD. The CDR3, as DNA: TGTGCCATCAGTGAGTCCCCAGCGGGAGGGGAGACCCAGTACTTC. It yields the protein CAISESPAGGETQYF.

The chain is built from TRBV5-1 and TRBJ2-5, with 7 bases aligning to TRBD2. The CDR3 has 14 amino acids. V lost 4 bases and J lost 0; bases outside the gene matches: 3. Germline CDR1 SGHRS, CDR2 YFSETQ. CDR3 region: CASSPSGNQETQYF. CDR3 DNA: TGCGCCAGCAGCCCTAGCGGCAACCAAGAGACCCAGTACTTC.

This chain connects TRBV2 to TRBJ1-2; the D is unclear. Germline V gene lookup returns CDR1 SNHLY and CDR2 FYNNEI. Trimming took 6 bases from V and 3 from J, leaving 11 bases between them. This CDR3 contains 13 residues. CDR3 amino acids: CASSPNGYYGYTF. The DNA of the CDR3 is TGTGCCAGCAGCCCTAATGGGTACTATGGCTACACCTTC.

The chain carries TRBV28 and TRBJ2-1; 12 nucleotides match TRBD2. This CDR3 has 16 amino acids. J was trimmed by 6 bases and V by 4 bases; bases with no gene match: 7. Germline V gene sequence: CDR1 MDHEN, CDR2 SYDVKM. CDR3 protein: CASSSRGLAGFNEQFF. CDR3 DNA: TGTGCCAGCAGTTCACGTGGACTAGCGGGATTCAATGAGCAGTTCTTC.

This chain links TRBV12-3 or TRBV12-4 with TRBJ1-6, with TRBD1 as a possible D gene (6 bases). The V end lost 5 bases, the J end lost 1 base, and 15 bases lay between the germline ends. The CDR3 totals 17 residues. The chain's CDR3 is CASSSRGAPSYNSPLHF. In DNA, the CDR3 is TGTGCCAGCAGTAGCCGGGGGGCGCCTTCCTATAATTCACCCCTCCACTTT.

The chain is built from TRBV2 and TRBJ2-1; 7 bases are a match to TRBD2. V trimming: 8 bases; J trimming: 1 base; junction bases outside the gene matches: 2. This CDR3 has 13 residues. CDR1 SNHLY and CDR2 FYNNEI come from the germline V gene. CDR3 protein: CASGGESYNEQFF. The CDR3 bases are TGTGCCAGCGGGGGGGAATCCTACAATGAGCAGTTCTTC.